This TCR beta chain stems from a study of T-cell memory formation after mild COVID-19. The study, taken as a whole, reports: Clones contracting day 15 to 85 were balanced CD4/CD8; later expanders leaned CD4+. SARS-CoV-2 specificity of second-wave clones peaking day 37 was unconfirmed. Researchers report contracting CD4+ clones mostly in CM and EM, with CD8+ clones in EMRA.

Comment on this clonotype: As yet, its antigen is unknown.

The CDR3 extends over 15 amino acids. The V and J ends lost 4 bases and 2 bases respectively, with 15 bases between them. Germline assignment: CDR1 DFQATT and CDR2 SNEGSKA (reference sequence). TCRdb processed the 5' RACE reads anew with MiXCR; each CDR3 protein has one entry. The table has approximately 210,000 distinct CDR3 sequences, over 9.5% seen once. The sequenced sample was PBMCs or a T cell subset sorted from them (not recorded which). This clonotype was sampled from a man between 18 and 35 years old who had mild COVID-19 (a few samples of this study predate the infection). Cell type and time point are not known. This rearrangement joins TRBV20-1 to TRBJ2-4, with a tentative D call TRBD2 (8 bases). The CDR3 nucleotides are TGCAGTGCTACGGGAGGGGGCGAAACCAAAAACATTCAGTACTTC. Translated, it gives CSATGGGETKNIQYF.